Listed here are 6 T cell receptor beta chains from one sample, sequenced in a study of T cell responses to AZD1222 COVID-19 vaccine. Sequencing used immunoSEQ multiplex PCR; TCRdb keeps in-frame clones, though not all of them. This sample yields 150,000 to 200,000 clones, of which about 90% are seen a single time; roughly 6% belongs to the top ten. Sequenced here: peripheral blood, sampled 28 days after the second AZD1222 dose. These receptors all stem from an adult who received the AZD1222 COVID-19 vaccine.

A word on this clone: With a much larger clone just one base away, this may be a read error. The rearrangement links TRBV3-1 (or the pseudogene TRBV3-2) to TRBJ2-5; 9 nucleotides align to TRBD2. The CDR3 length is 16 residues. CDR1 LGHDT and CDR2 YNNKEL come from the germline V gene (reference sequence). The CDR3 nucleotides are TGTGCCCGCAGCCATATCGCGGGGGGGCGGGAGGAGACCCAGTACTTC. The encoded protein is CARSHIAGGREETQYF.

This chain connects TRBV10-1 to TRBJ2-3; TRBD2 matches at 7 bases. The length of the CDR3 is 14 residues. V shed 5 bases, J shed 4 bases, and the junction held 6 bases outside the gene matches. Germline V gives CDR1 WNHNN, CDR2 SYGVQD (reference sequence). The CDR3 sequence: CASSPGGLSDTQYF. CDR3 in DNA: TGCGCCAGCAGTCCGGGGGGACTGTCAGATACGCAGTATTTT.

V gene TRBV27 combines with J gene TRBJ1-2; D remains unclear. The germline V gene encodes CDR1 MNHEY and CDR2 SMNVEV (reference sequence). The CDR3 totals 16 residues. Trimming pared 1 base from V and 2 bases from J, leaving 14 bases between. CDR3 loop: CASSLFSEGVNYGYTF. The CDR3 DNA reads as TGTGCCAGCAGTTTATTTTCTGAGGGAGTGAACTATGGCTACACCTTC.

The V and J genes are TRBV6-2 or TRBV6-3 and TRBJ1-2; TRBD1 matches at 7 bases. The CDR3 has 16 residues. Germline V lookup: CDR1 MNHEY, CDR2 SVGEGT. Trimming cost V 5 bases and J 8 bases; bases outside gene matches: 17. CDR3: CASSDPEGRGPRGYTF. Here the CDR3 DNA reads TGTGCCAGCAGTGACCCTGAGGGAAGGGGGCCCAGAGGCTACACCTTC.

The chain uses TRBV9 and TRBJ2-1; TRBD2 aligns across 9 bases. This CDR3 is 14 amino acids long. V shed 4 bases, J shed 10 bases, and the junction held 9 bases outside the gene matches. CDR1 is SGDLS, CDR2 YYNGEE, per germline. In nucleotides, the CDR3 is TGTGCCAGCAGCCCCCTAGGGACTAGCAAAGAGCAGTTCTTC. Translated, it gives CASSPLGTSKEQFF.

The CDR3 sequence is CASSVGLAGQETQYF. Here the CDR3 DNA reads TGTGCCAGCAGCGTCGGACTAGCGGGACAAGAGACCCAGTACTTC. This sequence joins TRBV7-2 and TRBJ2-5; 12 bases line up with TRBD2. Germline V gene lookup returns CDR1 SGHTA and CDR2 FQGNSA. The J segment lost 2 bases and the V segment lost 5 bases, leaving 3 bases of the junction unmatched. The CDR3 consists of 15 residues.